Here is one TCR beta chain with its context. TCRdb independently ran MiXCR on the reads; one entry per CDR3 protein. The table records about 450,000 distinct CDR3 sequences, 25% to 40% of them present only once. This sample is drawn from a study of T cell repertoires in cytomegalovirus infection. Turning to the study itself: Signatures in public TCR beta sequences pointed to both CMV infection and matching HLA type.

The source of this sequence is a human donor in good health (CMV status not recorded). Some clones in this sample may be carry-over from other donors' samples. Input material: PBMCs.

CDR3 DNA sequence: TGTGCCAGCCTTACAAGACAGGGGGTTGGTGAGCAGTTCTTC. Amino acid sequence: CASLTRQGVGEQFF. This chain joins TRBV6-5 and TRBJ2-1; 9 nucleotides line up with TRBD1. CDR1 and CDR2 from the germline V gene are MNHEY and SVGAGI. The CDR3 contains 14 residues. The ends lost 8 bases at V and 9 bases at J; junction bases unmatched: 11.